These 4 T cell receptor beta chains share one sample of origin, sequenced in a study of CD8+ T cells in alopecia areata. RNA extraction was followed by reverse transcription into cDNA, which acted as the sequencing template. Using immunoSEQ multiplex PCR, the repertoire was profiled, and TCRdb retains in-frame clones only, with some absent. This sample has about 220,000 clones, with 50% to 60% found just once. The sample's treatment: oral pan-JAK inhibitor, 5-10 mg twice daily. The starting material was CD4+ T cells sorted from blood, obtained at week 4, from a patient treated with tofacitinib. Source of these receptors: a human donor with alopecia areata.

CDR3 bases: TGTGCCAGCAGCCAAGCGAGCGGGGGAGCTCCTACAGATACGCAGTATTTT. Translation gives CASSQASGGAPTDTQYF. This rearrangement joins TRBV4-2 to TRBJ2-3; 8 bases match TRBD2. The CDR3 runs to 17 residues. CDR1 LGHNA and CDR2 YNFKEQ come from the germline V gene. J lost 3 bases, V lost 1 base, and 9 bases had no gene match.

This chain links TRBV20-1 with TRBJ2-1, with D hard to call. The germline V gene has CDR1 DFQATT and CDR2 SNEGSKA (reference sequence). V lost 5 bases and J 5 bases, leaving 7 bases between the germline ends. The CDR3 is 11 residues long. The chain's CDR3 is CSAWMHNEQFF. The CDR3 DNA is TGCAGTGCTTGGATGCACAATGAGCAGTTCTTC.

This clone was recorded once. V usage is TRBV30 and J usage is TRBJ1-3; no reliable D call. The V end was cut by 6 bases, the J end by 2 bases, with 8 bases between. The germline CDR1 and CDR2 sequences are GTSNPN and SVGIG (reference sequence). The CDR3 is 12 amino acids. The CDR3 protein is CACHATGNTIYF. The CDR3 DNA reads TGTGCCTGTCATGCGACTGGAAACACCATATATTTT.

The V call is TRBV5-4, the J call TRBJ2-7; unclear D gene. V dropped 0 bases and J dropped 2 bases, with 12 bases sitting between them. The CDR3 runs to 15 residues. Germline V CDR1 and CDR2: SGHNT, YYREEE (reference sequence). This CDR3 reads CASSLGGGIAYEQYF. CDR3 nucleotide sequence: TGTGCCAGCAGCTTGGGAGGCGGCATAGCCTACGAGCAGTACTTC.